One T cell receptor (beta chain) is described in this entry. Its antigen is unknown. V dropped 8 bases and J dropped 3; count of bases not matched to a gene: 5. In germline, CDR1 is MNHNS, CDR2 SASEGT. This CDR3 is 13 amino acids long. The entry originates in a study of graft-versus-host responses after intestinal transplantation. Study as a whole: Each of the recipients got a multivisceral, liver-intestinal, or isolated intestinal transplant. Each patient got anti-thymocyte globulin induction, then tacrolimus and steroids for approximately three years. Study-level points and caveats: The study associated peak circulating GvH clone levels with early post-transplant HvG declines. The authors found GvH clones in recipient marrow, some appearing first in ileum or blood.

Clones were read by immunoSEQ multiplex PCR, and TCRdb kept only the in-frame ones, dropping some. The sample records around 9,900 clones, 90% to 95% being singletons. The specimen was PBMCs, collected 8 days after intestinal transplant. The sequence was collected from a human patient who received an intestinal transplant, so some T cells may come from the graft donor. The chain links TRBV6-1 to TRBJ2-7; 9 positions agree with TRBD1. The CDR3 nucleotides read TGTGCCAGCGGGGACAGGGTTTACTACGAGCAGTACTTC. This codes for CASGDRVYYEQYF.